A selection of T cell receptor beta chains follows, all from one sample in a study of response to subunit inactivated influenza vaccine. TCRdb re-analysed the RT-PCR reads in MiXCR, keeping a single row per CDR3 protein. The sample records about 700,000 distinct CDR3 sequences, 13% to 15% being singletons. This specimen consisted of PBMCs from blood, obtained less than 15 days before vaccination. These receptors all come from a man aged 50-60 years who received an inactivated influenza vaccine. The CDR3 runs from the conserved cysteine through the conserved F or W. The order of the fields is clone size, J gene, V gene, D gene, CDR3 DNA, CDR3 protein. A D gene is named only where the DNA matches it firmly. Not every row has a clone size; where given, it reads once, few, many or a size class.

few	TRBJ2-6	TRBV6-5	NA	TGTGCCAGCAGTTCCCGGGCCTTTGGGGCCAACGTCCTGACTTTC	CASSSRAFGANVLTF
NA	TRBJ1-1	TRBV5-1	NA	TGCGCCAGCAGTCCCCTGACAGGCGGAGGGGGAAACACTGAAGCTTTCTTT	CASSPLTGGGGNTEAFF
few	TRBJ1-5	TRBV7-2	TRBD1	TGTGCCAGCAGCCAACAGGGGGCTGGCAATCAGCCCCAGCATTTT	CASSQQGAGNQPQHF
many	TRBJ2-5	TRBV6-1	TRBD2	TGTGCCGCCAACAGCGGGGAAGGACAAGAGACCCAGTACTTC	CAANSGEGQETQYF
NA	TRBJ1-4	TRBV5-1	NA	TGCGCCAGCAGCTTTGAACCAGGGTGGGGTAATGAAAAACTGTTTTTT	CASSFEPGWGNEKLFF
NA	TRBJ2-7	TRBV7-9	NA	TGTGCCAGCAGCTGGAACAGGGTCCCCGGCCACGAGCAGTACTTC	CASSWNRVPGHEQYF
few	TRBJ2-7	TRBV5-1	NA	TGCGCCAGCAGTGAAGGCTTGGGGGGTGGGACCTACGAGCAGTACTTC	CASSEGLGGGTYEQYF
many	TRBJ2-3	TRBV12-3/TRBV12-4	NA	TGTGCCAGCAGTTTTGGGACTGCGCAGTATTTT	CASSFGTAQYF
few	TRBJ2-7	TRBV6-5	TRBD2	TGTGCCAGCAGTTCCCCTAGGACTAGCGGGAGCTTCAACGAGCAGTACTTC	CASSSPRTSGSFNEQYF
few	TRBJ1-2	TRBV5-6	TRBD1	TGTGCCAGCAGCGCCGGGGACAGGGGAGGCTACACCTTC	CASSAGDRGGYTF
NA	TRBJ2-7	TRBV12-3/TRBV12-4	NA	TGTGCCAGCAGTCTTCTGGCAGGCCGCTCGGGAGAGCAGTACTTC	CASSLLAGRSGEQYF
few	TRBJ1-6	TRBV6-5	NA	TGTGCCAGCAGTTACAAACCCCCTTGGGAGGTATATAATTCACCCCTCCACTTT	CASSYKPPWEVYNSPLHF
few	TRBJ1-5	TRBV9	NA	TGTGCCAGCAGCGTAACCGACGGCCCCAATCAGCCCCAGCATTTT	CASSVTDGPNQPQHF
NA	TRBJ2-3	TRBV20-1	TRBD2	TGCAGTGCCACAATGGGACTAGGTACAGATACGCAGTATTTT	CSATMGLGTDTQYF
few	TRBJ2-5	TRBV29-1	NA	TGCAGCGTTGAAAGGGATGGGGGGCAAGAGACCCAGTACTTC	CSVERDGGQETQYF
NA	TRBJ2-7	TRBV7-2	TRBD2	TGTGCCAGCAGGCCGGGACTAGCGGCGGACGAGCAGTACTTC	CASRPGLAADEQYF
NA	TRBJ2-2	TRBV11-1	TRBD2	TGTGCCAGCAGCTTACTTCAGGGTAGCGGGGACACCGGGGAGCTGTTTTTT	CASSLLQGSGDTGELFF
few	TRBJ1-6	TRBV28	NA	TGTGCCAGCAGAAGACAGGCCTCCTATAATTCACCCCTCCACTTT	CASRRQASYNSPLHF
NA	TRBJ2-7	TRBV4-1	TRBD2	TGCGCCAGCAGCCAAGTAGCGGGAGGGCCCTACGAGCAGTACTTC	CASSQVAGGPYEQYF
NA	TRBJ2-3	TRBV12-3/TRBV12-4	TRBD2	TGTGCCAGTCGAGCGGGGCCTAGCACAGATACGCAGTATTTT	CASRAGPSTDTQYF
NA	TRBJ2-1	TRBV27	TRBD2	TGTGCCAGCAGTCCCCGTGGACTAGCGGGCGTCTACAATGAGCAGTTCTTC	CASSPRGLAGVYNEQFF
NA	TRBJ2-3	TRBV5-1	TRBD1	TGCGCCAGCAGCAGACGGACAGGGGATACGCAGTATTTT	CASSRRTGDTQYF
few	TRBJ1-2	TRBV5-1	NA	TGCGCCAGCAGCTTCGAGGGATCCGACTATGGCTACACCTTC	CASSFEGSDYGYTF
NA	TRBJ1-1	TRBV4-3	NA	TGCGCCAGCAGAACGATCGGCAGCCTGAACACTGAAGCTTTCTTT	CASRTIGSLNTEAFF
NA	TRBJ1-2	TRBV5-1	NA	TGCGCCAGCAGCTTGGGAGCGAAGTATGGCTACACCTTC	CASSLGAKYGYTF
few	TRBJ1-1	TRBV4-3	NA	TGCGCCAGCAGCCAAGCTTCAGCCTTGAACACTGAAGCTTTCTTT	CASSQASALNTEAFF
many	TRBJ1-1	TRBV12-3/TRBV12-4	NA	TGTGCCAGCGCATTCAATGGTAGGGCTTTCTTT	CASAFNGRAFF
NA	TRBJ2-7	TRBV27	TRBD2	TGTGCCAGCAGTTTCGGGACTAGGCCTCCCTACGAGCAGTACTTC	CASSFGTRPPYEQYF
NA	TRBJ2-1	TRBV15	NA	TGTGCCACCAGCAGAGAAGGTGTGGGGGTAAACAATGAGCAGTTCTTC	CATSREGVGVNNEQFF
NA	TRBJ1-2	TRBV30	TRBD1	TGTGCCTGGAGCCAGGGGGGACGGAAAGGCTACACCTTC	CAWSQGGRKGYTF
few	TRBJ2-1	TRBV27	TRBD2	TGTGCCAGCAAAATAGCGGGAGGGGTCAATGAGCAGTTCTTC	CASKIAGGVNEQFF
NA	TRBJ2-4	TRBV6-1	NA	TGTGCCAGCAGCGAAAAGATGGGCCCGCTAGCCAAAAACATTCAGTACTTC	CASSEKMGPLAKNIQYF
NA	TRBJ2-3	TRBV5-4	TRBD2	TGTGCCAGCAGCGGGCGGGAGGGATTCACAGATACGCAGTATTTT	CASSGREGFTDTQYF
NA	TRBJ2-6	TRBV4-3	NA	TGCGCCAGCAGCCAAGGGGTGGGTATACGAGGGCCCTCTGGGGCCAACGTCCTGACTTTC	CASSQGVGIRGPSGANVLTF
few	TRBJ2-5	TRBV3-1	NA	TGTGCCAGCTACGGGGGGCTGCAAGAGACCCAGTACTTC	CASYGGLQETQYF
few	TRBJ2-1	TRBV2	NA	TGTGCCAGCAGTGAAGCGGCGGGCAGGCACAGGGAGCAGTTCTTC	CASSEAAGRHREQFF
NA	TRBJ2-5	TRBV20-1	TRBD2	TGCAGTGCTAGAGTCGATACGGGAGCGGGGGAGACCCAGTACTTC	CSARVDTGAGETQYF
NA	TRBJ2-5	TRBV12-3/TRBV12-4	TRBD2	TGTGCCAGCAGTCCCAAGCGGGGGTACCAAGAGACCCAGTACTTC	CASSPKRGYQETQYF
NA	TRBJ1-1	TRBV2	NA	TGTGCCAGCAGTGAGAAGGCTGAAGCTTTCTTT	CASSEKAEAFF
few	TRBJ2-2	TRBV4-3	NA	TGCGCCAGCAGCCAAGATAGCCACACCGGGGAGCTGTTTTTT	CASSQDSHTGELFF
NA	TRBJ2-1	TRBV6-2/TRBV6-3	TRBD2	TGTGCCACCGGGACTAGCGGATACAATGAGCAGTTCTTC	CATGTSGYNEQFF
few	TRBJ1-1	TRBV15	TRBD1	TGTGCCACCAGCAGAGATCTGGACAGGAGGGTTTCTGAAGCTTTCTTT	CATSRDLDRRVSEAFF
few	TRBJ2-5	TRBV11-1	TRBD2	TGTGCCAGCAGCCACGGACTAGCGGGAGTGCTTCCGTCGGAGACCCAGTACTTC	CASSHGLAGVLPSETQYF
few	TRBJ2-5	TRBV24-1	NA	TGTGCCACCAGTGATTCTGGAGTGGTCCAAGAGACCCAGTACTTC	CATSDSGVVQETQYF
many	TRBJ1-2	TRBV10-3	TRBD1	TGTGCCATCAGGACGGGACAGGGAATCTATGGCTACACCTTC	CAIRTGQGIYGYTF